This T cell receptor beta chain was found in a study of cytotoxic CD8 clonotypes in ibrutinib-treated CLL. In the study overall: Overall, 25 or so responses were partial and 2 complete; following median about 70 months, about 15 patients stayed remitted and around twelve progressed. Points from the study as a whole: Public clonotypes proved infrequent, and on treatment they shrank or remained steady. Clonality increased at ibrutinib response, then returned toward baseline at progression.

CDR3 length: 14 amino acids. V gave up 9 bases and J gave up 7 bases; unmatched junction bases: 13. Germline loops: CDR1 MDHEN, CDR2 SYDVKM. Profiling relied on immunoSEQ multiplex PCR, and the TCRdb table lists in-frame clones only, not all of them. The sample consists of hundreds of thousands of clones, 70% of them appearing once. Regarding this clone: Its antigen is unidentified.

The rearrangement joins TRBV28 to TRBJ2-7; 9 nucleotides match TRBD1. The origin of this receptor is a human donor with chronic lymphocytic leukemia. The sequencing here drew on PBMCs, taken after 24 months of ibrutinib treatment. The CDR3 DNA sequence: TGTGCCAGAACACCCGGGACAGGGTCTTGGGAGCAGTACTTC. Translated, it gives CARTPGTGSWEQYF.